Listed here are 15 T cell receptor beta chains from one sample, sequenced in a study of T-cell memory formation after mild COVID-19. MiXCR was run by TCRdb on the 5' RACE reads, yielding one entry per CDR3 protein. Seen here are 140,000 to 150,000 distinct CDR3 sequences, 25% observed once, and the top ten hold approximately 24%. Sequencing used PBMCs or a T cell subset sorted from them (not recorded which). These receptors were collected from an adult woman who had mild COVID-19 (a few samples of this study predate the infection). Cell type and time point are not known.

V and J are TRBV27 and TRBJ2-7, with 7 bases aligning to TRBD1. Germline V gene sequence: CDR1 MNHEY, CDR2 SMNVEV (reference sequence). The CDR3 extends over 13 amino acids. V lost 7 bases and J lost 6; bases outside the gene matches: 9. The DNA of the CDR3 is TGTGCCAGCAACTACAGGGGAATGGGCGAGCAGTACTTC. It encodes CASNYRGMGEQYF.

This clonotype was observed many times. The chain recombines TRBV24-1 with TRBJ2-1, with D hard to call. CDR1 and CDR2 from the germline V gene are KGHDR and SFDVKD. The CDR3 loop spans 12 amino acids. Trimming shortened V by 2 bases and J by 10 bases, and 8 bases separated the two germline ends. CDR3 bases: TGTGCCACCAGTGATTACTGGCGGGAGCAGTTCTTC. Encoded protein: CATSDYWREQFF.

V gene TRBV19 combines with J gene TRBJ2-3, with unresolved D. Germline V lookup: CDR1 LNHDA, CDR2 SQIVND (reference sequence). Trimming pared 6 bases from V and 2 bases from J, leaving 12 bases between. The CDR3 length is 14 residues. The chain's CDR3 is CASRALGYTDTQYF. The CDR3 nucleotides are TGTGCCAGTAGGGCCCTAGGGTACACAGATACGCAGTATTTT.

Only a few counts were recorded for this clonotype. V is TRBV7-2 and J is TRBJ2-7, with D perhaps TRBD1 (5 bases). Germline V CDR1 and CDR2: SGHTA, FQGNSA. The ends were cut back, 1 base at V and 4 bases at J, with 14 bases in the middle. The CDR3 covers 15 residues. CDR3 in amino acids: CASSLDPGLAYEQYF. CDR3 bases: TGTGCCAGCAGCTTAGACCCAGGGCTGGCGTACGAGCAGTACTTC.

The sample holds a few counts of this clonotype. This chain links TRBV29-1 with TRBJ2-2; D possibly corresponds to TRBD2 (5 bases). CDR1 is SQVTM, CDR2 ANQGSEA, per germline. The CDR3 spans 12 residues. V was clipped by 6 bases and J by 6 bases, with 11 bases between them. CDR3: CSVDGSSGELFF. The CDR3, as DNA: TGCAGCGTGGATGGGAGCTCCGGGGAGCTGTTTTTT.

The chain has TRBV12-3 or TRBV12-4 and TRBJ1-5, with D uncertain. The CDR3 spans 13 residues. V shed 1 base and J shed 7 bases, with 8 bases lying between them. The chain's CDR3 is CASSLGFVQPQHF. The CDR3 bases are TGTGCCAGCAGTTTAGGGTTCGTGCAGCCCCAGCATTTT.

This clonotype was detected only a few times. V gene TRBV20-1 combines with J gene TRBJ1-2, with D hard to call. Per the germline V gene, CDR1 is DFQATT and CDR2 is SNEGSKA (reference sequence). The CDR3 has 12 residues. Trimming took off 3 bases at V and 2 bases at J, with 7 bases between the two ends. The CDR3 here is CSASPGNYGYTF. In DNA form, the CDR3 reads TGCAGTGCTAGCCCCGGGAACTATGGCTACACCTTC.

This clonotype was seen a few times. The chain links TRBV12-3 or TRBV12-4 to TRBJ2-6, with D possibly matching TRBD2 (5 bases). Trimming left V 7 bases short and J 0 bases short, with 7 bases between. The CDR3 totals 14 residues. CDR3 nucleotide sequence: TGTGCCAGCACCGAGGGCTCTGGGGCCAACGTCCTGACTTTC. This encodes CASTEGSGANVLTF.

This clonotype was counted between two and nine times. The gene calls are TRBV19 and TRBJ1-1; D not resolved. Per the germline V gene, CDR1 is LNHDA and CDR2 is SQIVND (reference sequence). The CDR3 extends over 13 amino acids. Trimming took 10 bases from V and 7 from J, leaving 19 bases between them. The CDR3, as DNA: TGTGCCACCGAATATGGGCCGGTGAGTGAAGCTTTCTTT. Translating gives CATEYGPVSEAFF. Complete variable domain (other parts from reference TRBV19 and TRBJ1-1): DGGITQSPKYLFRKEGQNVTLSCEQNLNHDAMYWYRQDPGQGLRLIYYSQIVNDFQKGDIAEGYSVSREKKESFPLTVTSAQKNPTAFYLCATEYGPVSEAFFGQGTRLTVV.

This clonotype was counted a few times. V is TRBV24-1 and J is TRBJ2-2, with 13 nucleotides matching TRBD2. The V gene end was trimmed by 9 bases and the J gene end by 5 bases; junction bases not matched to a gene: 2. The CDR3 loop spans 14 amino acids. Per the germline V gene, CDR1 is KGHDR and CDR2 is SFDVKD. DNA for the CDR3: TGTGCCACCGGGGGACTAGCGGGGACCGGGGAGCTGTTTTTT. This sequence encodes CATGGLAGTGELFF.

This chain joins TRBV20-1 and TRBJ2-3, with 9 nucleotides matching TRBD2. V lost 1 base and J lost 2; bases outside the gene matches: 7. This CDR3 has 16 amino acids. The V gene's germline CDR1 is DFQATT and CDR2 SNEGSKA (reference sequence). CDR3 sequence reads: CSARALSSGDTDTQYF. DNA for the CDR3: TGCAGTGCTAGAGCCCTATCTAGCGGGGACACAGATACGCAGTATTTT.

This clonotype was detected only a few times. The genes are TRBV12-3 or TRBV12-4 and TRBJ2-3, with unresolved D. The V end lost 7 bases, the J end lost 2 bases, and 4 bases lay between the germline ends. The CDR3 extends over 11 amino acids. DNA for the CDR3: TGTGCCAGCACCGACACAGATACGCAGTATTTT. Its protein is CASTDTDTQYF.

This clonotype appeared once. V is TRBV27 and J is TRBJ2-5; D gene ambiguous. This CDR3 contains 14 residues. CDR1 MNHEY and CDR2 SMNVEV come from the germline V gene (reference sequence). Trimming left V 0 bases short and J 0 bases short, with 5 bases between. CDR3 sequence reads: CASSLSSYQETQYF. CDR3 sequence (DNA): TGTGCCAGCAGTTTATCCTCGTACCAAGAGACCCAGTACTTC.

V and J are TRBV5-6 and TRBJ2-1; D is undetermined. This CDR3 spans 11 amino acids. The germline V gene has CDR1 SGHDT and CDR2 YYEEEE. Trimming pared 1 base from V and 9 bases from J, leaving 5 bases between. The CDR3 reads CASSLSSEQFF. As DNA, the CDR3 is TGTGCCAGCAGCTTGTCGTCTGAGCAGTTCTTC.

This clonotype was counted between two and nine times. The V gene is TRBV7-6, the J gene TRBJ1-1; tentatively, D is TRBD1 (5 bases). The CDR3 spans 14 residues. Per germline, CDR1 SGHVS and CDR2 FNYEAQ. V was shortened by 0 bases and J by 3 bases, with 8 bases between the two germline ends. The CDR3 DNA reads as TGTGCCAGCAGCTTAGCAGGGGAGGACACTGAAGCTTTCTTT. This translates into CASSLAGEDTEAFF.